These T cell receptor beta chains were read from a single sample in a study of blood T cell repertoires in COVID-19. Clones were read by immunoSEQ multiplex PCR, and TCRdb kept only the in-frame ones, dropping some. The repertoire holds some 500,000 clones, roughly 91% seen once, with less than 9% in the top ten. Specimen: peripheral blood. These TCRs come from a woman in her 50s with COVID-19, enrolled during active disease. Both conserved end residues are part of each CDR3. D genes are given only for firm matches. A row's size may be missing; if present it is once, few, many or a size class.

abundance,len,d_gene,v_gene,j_gene,CDR3aa,CDR3nt
.,14,.,TRBV9,TRBJ2-6,CASSASGGANVLTF,TGTGCCAGCAGCGCCTCGGGTGGGGCCAACGTCCTGACTTTC
once,14,TRBD2,TRBV28,TRBJ2-3,CASRSGGSTDTQYF,TGTGCCAGCCGTAGCGGGGGGAGCACAGATACGCAGTATTTT
.,16,TRBD1,TRBV19,TRBJ1-4,CASSIEQQGVKEKLFF,TGTGCCAGTAGTATAGAACAACAGGGGGTGAAGGAAAAACTGTTTTTT
.,11,TRBD1,TRBV27,TRBJ1-2,CASTGGSGYTF,TGTGCCAGCACAGGGGGAAGTGGCTACACCTTC
.,15,.,TRBV7-9,TRBJ1-1,CASSLDGGGDTEAFF,TGTGCCAGCAGCTTAGATGGAGGGGGGGACACTGAAGCTTTCTTT
.,17,.,TRBV5-4,TRBJ2-6,CASRGPGVSSGANVLTF,TGTGCCAGCAGAGGCCCGGGAGTGAGCTCTGGGGCCAACGTCCTGACTTTC
.,12,.,TRBV3-1/TRBV3-2,TRBJ1-1,CASSRTDTEAFF,TGTGCCAGCAGCCGGACTGACACTGAAGCTTTCTTT
.,17,TRBD1,TRBV7-9,TRBJ2-7,CASSSTRDRGRSYEQYF,TGTGCCAGCAGCTCAACCCGGGACAGGGGGCGCAGCTACGAGCAGTACTTC
.,15,TRBD2,TRBV7-2,TRBJ2-3,CASSSSGTSTDTQYF,TGTGCCAGCAGCTCTAGCGGTACTAGCACAGATACGCAGTATTTT
.,16,.,TRBV10-1,TRBJ2-1,CASSESTSSSYNEQFF,TGCGCCAGCAGTGAGAGCACCTCGAGCTCCTACAATGAGCAGTTCTTC
.,15,TRBD1,TRBV5-4,TRBJ1-1,CASSWGTAQNTEAFF,TGTGCCAGCAGCTGGGGGACAGCTCAGAACACTGAAGCTTTCTTT
.,17,TRBD1,TRBV6-2/TRBV6-3,TRBJ1-2,CASSFFGTEGIVNGYTF,TGTGCCAGCAGTTTTTTCGGGACAGAGGGTATTGTTAATGGCTACACCTTC
.,12,.,TRBV12-3/TRBV12-4,TRBJ1-2,CASSLAGIGYTF,TGTGCCAGCAGTTTGGCAGGGATTGGCTACACCTTC
.,14,TRBD1,TRBV9,TRBJ2-7,CASSRGTGPYEQYF,TGTGCCAGCAGCCGGGGGACAGGCCCCTACGAGCAGTACTTC
.,17,TRBD2,TRBV9,TRBJ2-3,CASSPHGSGGFTDTQYF,TGTGCCAGCAGCCCTCACGGGAGCGGGGGCTTCACAGATACGCAGTATTTT
.,17,.,TRBV10-3,TRBJ1-2,CAISESLDLAMHYGYTF,TGTGCCATCAGTGAGTCCCTCGATTTAGCTATGCACTATGGCTACACCTTC
.,15,.,TRBV2,TRBJ2-1,CASSGFGGDANEQFF,TGTGCCAGCAGTGGCTTCGGGGGTGACGCCAATGAGCAGTTCTTC
.,15,.,TRBV30,TRBJ1-1,CAWSVLQGTDTEAFF,TGTGCCTGGAGTGTACTCCAGGGGACGGACACTGAAGCTTTCTTT
.,13,TRBD2,TRBV30,TRBJ2-7,CAWKPGGVEEQYF,TGTGCCTGGAAACCTGGGGGGGTAGAAGAGCAGTACTTC
.,16,.,TRBV10-1,TRBJ1-1,CASSPRREIGVPEAFF,TGCGCCAGCAGCCCCCGGAGAGAGATAGGGGTCCCTGAAGCTTTCTTT
once,13,.,TRBV6-5,TRBJ1-1,CASTPTSGAEAFF,TGTGCCAGCACTCCCACCTCGGGGGCTGAAGCTTTCTTT
.,15,TRBD1,TRBV4-1,TRBJ1-6,CASSLGTGGASPLHF,TGCGCCAGCAGCCTCGGGACAGGGGGAGCTTCACCCCTCCACTTT
.,15,TRBD1,TRBV24-1,TRBJ2-1,CATGKETGGADEQFF,TGTGCCACCGGGAAGGAGACAGGGGGTGCAGATGAGCAGTTCTTC
.,13,TRBD1,TRBV27,TRBJ2-1,CASSEDRANEQFF,TGTGCCAGCAGTGAAGACAGGGCGAATGAGCAGTTCTTC
.,18,TRBD1,TRBV2,TRBJ2-6,CASSPGTERISGANVLTF,TGTGCCAGCAGTCCAGGGACAGAAAGAATCTCTGGGGCCAACGTCCTGACTTTC
.,17,.,TRBV7-3,TRBJ2-6,CASSLGQVSSGANVLTF,TGTGCCAGCAGCTTAGGGCAGGTTAGCTCTGGGGCCAACGTCCTGACTTTC
.,15,TRBD1,TRBV5-6,TRBJ1-5,CASSFLTGGDQPQHF,TGTGCCAGCAGCTTCCTTACAGGGGGGGATCAGCCCCAGCATTTT
few,14,.,TRBV19,TRBJ2-7,CASRARDTSYEQYF,TGTGCCAGTAGGGCTCGGGACACCTCCTACGAGCAGTACTTC
.,16,.,TRBV30,TRBJ1-2,CAWSNPAVRGNYGYTF,TGTGCCTGGAGTAATCCGGCAGTCCGAGGGAACTATGGCTACACCTTC